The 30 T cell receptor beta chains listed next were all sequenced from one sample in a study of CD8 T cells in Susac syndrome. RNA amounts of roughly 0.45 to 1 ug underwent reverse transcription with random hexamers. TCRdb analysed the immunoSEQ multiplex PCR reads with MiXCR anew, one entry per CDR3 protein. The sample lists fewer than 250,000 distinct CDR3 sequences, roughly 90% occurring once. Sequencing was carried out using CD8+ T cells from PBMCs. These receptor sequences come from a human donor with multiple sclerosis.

The CDR3 sequence: CASSSTSTSSLQTGELFF. The CDR3 bases are TGTGCCAGCAGCTCTACCTCCACTAGTTCCCTTCAGACCGGGGAGCTGTTTTTT. The chain employs TRBV9 and TRBJ2-2, with D perhaps matching TRBD2 (5 bases). The CDR3 has 18 amino acids. Trimming removed 4 bases at V and 5 bases at J, with 24 bases between. From germline, CDR1 is SGDLS and CDR2 YYNGEE.

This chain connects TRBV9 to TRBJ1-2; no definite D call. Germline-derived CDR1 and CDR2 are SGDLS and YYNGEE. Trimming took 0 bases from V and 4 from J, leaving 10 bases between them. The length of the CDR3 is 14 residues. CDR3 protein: CASSVANGAYGYTF. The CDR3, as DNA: TGTGCCAGCAGCGTAGCGAACGGCGCCTATGGCTACACCTTC. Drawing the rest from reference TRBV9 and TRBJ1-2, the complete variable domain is DSGVTQTPKHLITATGQRVTLRCSPRSGDLSVYWYQQSLDQGLQFLIQYYNGEERAKGNILERFSAQQFPDLHSELNLSSLELGDSALYFCASSVANGAYGYTFGSGTRLTVV.

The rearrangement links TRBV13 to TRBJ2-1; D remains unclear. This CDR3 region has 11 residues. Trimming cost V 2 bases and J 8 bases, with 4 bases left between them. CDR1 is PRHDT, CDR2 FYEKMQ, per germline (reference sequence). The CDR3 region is CASSLIDEQFF. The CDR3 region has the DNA TGTGCCAGCAGCTTAATAGATGAGCAGTTCTTC.

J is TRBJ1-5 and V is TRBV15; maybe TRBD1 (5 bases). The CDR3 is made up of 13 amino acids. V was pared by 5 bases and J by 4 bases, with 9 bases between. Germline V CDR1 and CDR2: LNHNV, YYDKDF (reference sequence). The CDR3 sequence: CATSGGSNQPQHF. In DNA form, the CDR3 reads TGTGCCACCAGCGGGGGGTCTAATCAGCCCCAGCATTTT.

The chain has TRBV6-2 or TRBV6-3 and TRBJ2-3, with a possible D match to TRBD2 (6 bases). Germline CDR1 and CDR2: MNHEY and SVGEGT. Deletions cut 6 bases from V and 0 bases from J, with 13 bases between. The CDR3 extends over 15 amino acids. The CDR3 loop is CASSQTSPSTDTQYF. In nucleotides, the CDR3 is TGTGCCAGCAGCCAAACTAGCCCTAGCACAGATACGCAGTATTTT.

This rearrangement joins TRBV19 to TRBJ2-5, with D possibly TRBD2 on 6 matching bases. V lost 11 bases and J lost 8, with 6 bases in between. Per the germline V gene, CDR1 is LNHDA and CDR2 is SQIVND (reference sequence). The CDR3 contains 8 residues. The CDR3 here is CAGLTQYF. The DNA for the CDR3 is TGTGCCGGACTAACCCAGTACTTC.

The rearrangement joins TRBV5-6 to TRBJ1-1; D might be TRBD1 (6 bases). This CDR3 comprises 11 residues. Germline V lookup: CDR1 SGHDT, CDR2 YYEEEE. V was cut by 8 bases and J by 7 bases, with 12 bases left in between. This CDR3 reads CARKQGDEAFF. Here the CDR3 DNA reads TGTGCCAGAAAACAGGGCGATGAAGCTTTCTTT. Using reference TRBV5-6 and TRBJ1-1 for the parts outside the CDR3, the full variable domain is DAGVTQSPTHLIKTRGQQVTLRCSPKSGHDTVSWYQQALGQGPQFIFQYYEEEERQRGNFPDRFSGHQFPNYSSELNVNALLLGDSALYLCARKQGDEAFFGQGTRLTVV.

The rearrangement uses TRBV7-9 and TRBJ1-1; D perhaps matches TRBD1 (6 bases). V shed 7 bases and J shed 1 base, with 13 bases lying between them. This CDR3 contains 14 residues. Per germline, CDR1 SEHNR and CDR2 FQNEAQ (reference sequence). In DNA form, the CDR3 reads TGTGCCAGCACCTGGGGGGGGCGGAACACTGAAGCTTTCTTT. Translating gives CASTWGGRNTEAFF.

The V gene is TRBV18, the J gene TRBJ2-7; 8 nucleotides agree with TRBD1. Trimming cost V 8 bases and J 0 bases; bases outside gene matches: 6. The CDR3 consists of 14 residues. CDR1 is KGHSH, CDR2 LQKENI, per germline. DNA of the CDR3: TGTGCCAGCCAGGGGGCAGGGAACTCCTACGAGCAGTACTTC. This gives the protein CASQGAGNSYEQYF. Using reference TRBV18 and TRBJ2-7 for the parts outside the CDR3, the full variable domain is NAGVMQNPRHLVRRRGQEARLRCSPMKGHSHVYWYRQLPEEGLKFMVYLQKENIIDESGMPKERFSAEFPKEGPSILRIQQVVRGDSAAYFCASQGAGNSYEQYFGPGTRLTVT.

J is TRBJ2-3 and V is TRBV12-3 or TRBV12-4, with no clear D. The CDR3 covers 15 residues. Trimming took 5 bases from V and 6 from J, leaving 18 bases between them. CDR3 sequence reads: CASSIFPGSRDTQYF. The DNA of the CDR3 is TGTGCCAGCAGTATATTTCCGGGCTCCCGGGATACGCAGTATTTT.

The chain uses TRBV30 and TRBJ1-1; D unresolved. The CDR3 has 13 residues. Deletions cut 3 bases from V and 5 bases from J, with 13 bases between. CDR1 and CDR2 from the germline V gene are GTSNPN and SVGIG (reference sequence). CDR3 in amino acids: CAWSLGIGTEAFF. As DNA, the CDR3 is TGTGCCTGGAGCTTGGGGATCGGTACTGAAGCTTTCTTT.

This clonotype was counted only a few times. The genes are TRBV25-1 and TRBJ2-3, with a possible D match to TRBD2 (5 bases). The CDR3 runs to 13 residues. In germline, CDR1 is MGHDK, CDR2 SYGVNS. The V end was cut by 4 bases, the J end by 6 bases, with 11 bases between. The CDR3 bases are TGTGCCAGCAGTGTGGGAGCGACGGATACGCAGTATTTT. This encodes CASSVGATDTQYF.

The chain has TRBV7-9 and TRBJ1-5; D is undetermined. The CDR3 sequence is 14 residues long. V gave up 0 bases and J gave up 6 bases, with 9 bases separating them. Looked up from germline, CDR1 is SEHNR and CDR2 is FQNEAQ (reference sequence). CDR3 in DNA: TGTGCCAGCAGCTTAGCGCAGGATGGTCAGCCCCAGCATTTT. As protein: CASSLAQDGQPQHF.

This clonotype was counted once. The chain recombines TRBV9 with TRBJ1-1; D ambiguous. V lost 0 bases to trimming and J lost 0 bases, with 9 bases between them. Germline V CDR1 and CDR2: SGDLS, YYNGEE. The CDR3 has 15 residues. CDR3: CASSVGAAMNTEAFF. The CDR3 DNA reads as TGTGCCAGCAGCGTAGGGGCAGCGATGAACACTGAAGCTTTCTTT.

In DNA form, the CDR3 reads TGTGCCAGCAGCTTAGCATCCAGGTATGACACTGAAGCTTTCTTT. Its protein product is CASSLASRYDTEAFF. J is TRBJ1-1 and V is TRBV7-9; D ambiguous. The CDR3 covers 15 residues. Per germline, CDR1 SEHNR and CDR2 FQNEAQ (reference sequence). V lost 0 bases, J lost 3 bases, and 11 bases lay in between.

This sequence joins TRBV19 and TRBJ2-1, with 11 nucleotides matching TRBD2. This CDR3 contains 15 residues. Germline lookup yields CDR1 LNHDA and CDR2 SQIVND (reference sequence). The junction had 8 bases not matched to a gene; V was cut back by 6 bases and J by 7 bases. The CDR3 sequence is CASRRIAGGPNEQFF. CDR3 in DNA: TGTGCCAGTAGGAGAATAGCGGGAGGGCCGAATGAGCAGTTCTTC.

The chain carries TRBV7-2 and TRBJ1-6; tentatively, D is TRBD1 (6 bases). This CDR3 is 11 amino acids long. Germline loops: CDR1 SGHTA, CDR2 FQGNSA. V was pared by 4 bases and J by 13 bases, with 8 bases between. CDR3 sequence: CASSSTGPLHF. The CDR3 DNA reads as TGTGCCAGCAGCTCTACAGGGCCCCTCCACTTT. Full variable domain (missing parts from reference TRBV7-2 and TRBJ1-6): GAGVSQSPSNKVTEKGKDVELRCDPISGHTALYWYRQSLGQGLEFLIYFQGNSAPDKSGLPSDRFSAERTGGSVSTLTIQRTQQEDSAVYLCASSSTGPLHFGNGTRLTVT.

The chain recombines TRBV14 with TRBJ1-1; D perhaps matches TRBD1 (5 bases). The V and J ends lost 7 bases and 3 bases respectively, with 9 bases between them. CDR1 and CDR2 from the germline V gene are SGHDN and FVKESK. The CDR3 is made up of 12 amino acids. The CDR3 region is CASTGGDTEAFF. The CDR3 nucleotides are TGTGCCAGCACGGGGGGGGACACTGAAGCTTTCTTT.

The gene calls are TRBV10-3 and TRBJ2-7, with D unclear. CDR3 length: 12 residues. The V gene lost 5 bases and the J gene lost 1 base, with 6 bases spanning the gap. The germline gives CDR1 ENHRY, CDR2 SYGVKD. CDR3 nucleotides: TGTGCCATCAGTTTCGAATCCTACGAGCAGTACTTC. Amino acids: CAISFESYEQYF.

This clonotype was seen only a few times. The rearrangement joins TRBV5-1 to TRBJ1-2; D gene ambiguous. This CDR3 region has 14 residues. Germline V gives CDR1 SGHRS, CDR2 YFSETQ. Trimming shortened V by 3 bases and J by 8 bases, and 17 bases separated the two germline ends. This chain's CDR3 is CASSSAGSSTGYTF. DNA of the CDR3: TGCGCCAGCAGCTCGGCAGGAAGTAGCACAGGCTACACCTTC.

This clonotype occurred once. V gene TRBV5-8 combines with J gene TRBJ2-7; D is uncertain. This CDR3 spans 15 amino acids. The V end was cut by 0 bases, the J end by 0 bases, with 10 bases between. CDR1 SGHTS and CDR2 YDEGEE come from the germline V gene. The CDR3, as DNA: TGTGCCAGCAGCTTGGCGGACCGGAGCTCCTACGAGCAGTACTTC. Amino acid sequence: CASSLADRSSYEQYF. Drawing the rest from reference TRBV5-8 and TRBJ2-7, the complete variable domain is EAGVTQSPTHLIKTRGQQATLRCSPISGHTSVYWYQQALGLGLQFLLWYDEGEERNRGNFPPRFSGRQFPNYSSELNVNALELEDSALYLCASSLADRSSYEQYFGPGTRLTVT.

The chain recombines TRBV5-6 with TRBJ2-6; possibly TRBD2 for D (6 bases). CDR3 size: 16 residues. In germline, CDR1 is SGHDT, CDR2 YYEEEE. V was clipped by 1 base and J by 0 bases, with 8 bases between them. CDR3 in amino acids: CASSLQEGSGANVLTF. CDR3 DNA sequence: TGTGCCAGCAGCTTGCAGGAGGGCTCTGGGGCCAACGTCCTGACTTTC.

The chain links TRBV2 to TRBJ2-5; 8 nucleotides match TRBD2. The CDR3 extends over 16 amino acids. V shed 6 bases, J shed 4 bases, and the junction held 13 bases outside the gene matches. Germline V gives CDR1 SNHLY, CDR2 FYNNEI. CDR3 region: CASSVAGGALVETQYF. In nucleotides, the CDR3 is TGTGCCAGCAGCGTCGCCGGGGGGGCCTTGGTAGAGACCCAGTACTTC.

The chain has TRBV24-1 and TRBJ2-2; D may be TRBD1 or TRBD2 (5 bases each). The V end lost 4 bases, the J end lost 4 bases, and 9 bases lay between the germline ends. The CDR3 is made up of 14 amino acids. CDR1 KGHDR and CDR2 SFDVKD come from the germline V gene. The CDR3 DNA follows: TGTGCCACCAGTGACGGGGCCCGCACCGGGGAGCTGTTTTTT. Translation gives CATSDGARTGELFF.

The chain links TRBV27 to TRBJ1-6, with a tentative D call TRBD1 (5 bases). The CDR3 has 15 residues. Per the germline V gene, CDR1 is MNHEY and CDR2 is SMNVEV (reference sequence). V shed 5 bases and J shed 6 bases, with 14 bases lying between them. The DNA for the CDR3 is TGTGCCAGCAGTGGCTATCGGGGCGGTAATTCACCCCTCCACTTT. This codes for CASSGYRGGNSPLHF.

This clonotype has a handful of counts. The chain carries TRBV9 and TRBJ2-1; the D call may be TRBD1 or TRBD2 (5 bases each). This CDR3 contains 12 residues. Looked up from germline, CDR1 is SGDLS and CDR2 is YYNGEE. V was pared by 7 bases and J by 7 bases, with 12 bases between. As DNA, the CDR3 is TGTGCCAGCTCCCCTGGGGGAAATGAGCAGTTCTTC. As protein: CASSPGGNEQFF.

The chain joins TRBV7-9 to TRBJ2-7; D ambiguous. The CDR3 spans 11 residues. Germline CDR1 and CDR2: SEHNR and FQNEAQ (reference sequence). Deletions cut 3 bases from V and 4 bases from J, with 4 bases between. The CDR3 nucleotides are TGTGCCAGCAGCTTCCAGTACGAGCAGTACTTC. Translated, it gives CASSFQYEQYF. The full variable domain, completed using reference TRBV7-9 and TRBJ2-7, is DTGVSQNPRHKITKRGQNVTFRCDPISEHNRLYWYRQTLGQGPEFLTYFQNEAQLEKSRLLSDRFSAERPKGSFSTLEIQRTEQGDSAMYLCASSFQYEQYFGPGTRLTVT.

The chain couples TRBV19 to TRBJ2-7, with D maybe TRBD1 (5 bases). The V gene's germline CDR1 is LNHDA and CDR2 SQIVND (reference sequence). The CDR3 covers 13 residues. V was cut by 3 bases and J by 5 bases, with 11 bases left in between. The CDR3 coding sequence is TGTGCCAGTAGTATGGCCAGGGCGAACGAGCAGTACTTC. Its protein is CASSMARANEQYF.

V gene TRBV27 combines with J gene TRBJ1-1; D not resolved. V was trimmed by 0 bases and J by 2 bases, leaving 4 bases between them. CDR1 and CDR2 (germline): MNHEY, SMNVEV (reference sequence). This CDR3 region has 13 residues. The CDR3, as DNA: TGTGCCAGCAGTTTATCCCTAAACACTGAAGCTTTCTTT. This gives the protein CASSLSLNTEAFF.

The CDR3 region is CSARDPWVDGYGYTF. The DNA for the CDR3 is TGCAGTGCTAGAGATCCTTGGGTCGACGGCTATGGCTACACCTTC. The chain has TRBV20-1 and TRBJ1-2; D remains unclear. CDR3 length: 15 residues. The germline V gene has CDR1 DFQATT and CDR2 SNEGSKA (reference sequence). V was trimmed by 0 bases and J by 4 bases, leaving 15 bases between them.